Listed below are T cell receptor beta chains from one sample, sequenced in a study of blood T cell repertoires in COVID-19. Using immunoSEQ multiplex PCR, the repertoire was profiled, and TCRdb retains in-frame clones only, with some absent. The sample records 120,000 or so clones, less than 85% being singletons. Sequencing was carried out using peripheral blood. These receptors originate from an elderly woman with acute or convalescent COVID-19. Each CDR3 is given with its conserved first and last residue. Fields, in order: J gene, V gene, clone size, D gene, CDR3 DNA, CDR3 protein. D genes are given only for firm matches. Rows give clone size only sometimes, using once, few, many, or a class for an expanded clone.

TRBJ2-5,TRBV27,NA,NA,TGTGCCAGCAGCCCTCAAATCGGGACCCAGTACTTC,CASSPQIGTQYF
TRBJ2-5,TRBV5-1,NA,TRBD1,TGCGCCAGCCGCCGGGACAGGGGAGAGACCCAGTACTTC,CASRRDRGETQYF
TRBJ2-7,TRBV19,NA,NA,TGTGCCAGTAGTGGTCACAGGGATCCCTACGAGCAGTACTTC,CASSGHRDPYEQYF
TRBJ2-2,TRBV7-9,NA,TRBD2,TGTGCCAGCAGCCCGTTTCTAGCGGGAGACGACACCGGGGAGCTGTTTTTT,CASSPFLAGDDTGELFF
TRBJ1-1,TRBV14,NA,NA,TGTGCCAGCAGCCAATTCGGGAACACTGAAGCTTTCTTT,CASSQFGNTEAFF
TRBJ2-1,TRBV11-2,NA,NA,TGTGCCAGCAGCCCCGACAGCTACAATGAGCAGTTCTTC,CASSPDSYNEQFF
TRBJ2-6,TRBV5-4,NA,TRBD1,TGTGCCAGCAGCTCGGGACAGGGGGCTTGGGGAGGGGCCAACGTCCTGACTTTC,CASSSGQGAWGGANVLTF
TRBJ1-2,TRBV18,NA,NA,TGTGCCAGCTCACCGTGGCGGCTTTCAGAGCGGGCTAACTATGGCTACACCTTC,CASSPWRLSERANYGYTF
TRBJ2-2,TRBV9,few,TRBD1,TGTGCCAGCACAACAGGGGCGAGTAAGGCCGGGGAGCTGTTTTTT,CASTTGASKAGELFF
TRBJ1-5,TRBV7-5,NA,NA,TGTGCCAGAAGCCCCCCCCCGACAGGCCCATTGTGGCCCCAGCATTTT,CARSPPPTGPLWPQHF
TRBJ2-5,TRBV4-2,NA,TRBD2,TGTGCCAGCAGCCCTTTAGCGGGAGGGGCGATCCAAGAGACCCAGTACTTC,CASSPLAGGAIQETQYF
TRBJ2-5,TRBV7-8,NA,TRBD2,TGTGCCAGCAGCTTATTTGCGGGGGGGCAGGAGACCCAGTACTTC,CASSLFAGGQETQYF
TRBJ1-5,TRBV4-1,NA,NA,TGCGCCAGCAGCCAAGTAGCAAGCAATCAGCCCCAGCATTTT,CASSQVASNQPQHF
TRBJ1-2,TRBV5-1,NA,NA,TGCGCCAGCAGCTTGGGGTTGGGGCAGAACTATGGCTACACCTTC,CASSLGLGQNYGYTF
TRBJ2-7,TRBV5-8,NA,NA,TGTGCCAGCAGGCGACAGGATGAGGACGAGCAGTACTTC,CASRRQDEDEQYF
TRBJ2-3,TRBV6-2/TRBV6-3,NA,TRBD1,TGTGCCAGCAGTTACTACGGACAGGGTGAAAGAAATACGCAGTATTTT,CASSYYGQGERNTQYF
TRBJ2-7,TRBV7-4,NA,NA,TGTGCCAGCAGCAGGGACTGCTACGAGCAGTACTTC,CASSRDCYEQYF
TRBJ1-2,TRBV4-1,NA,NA,TGCGCCAGCAGCCCATTAAGGACAGACTACGGTGGCTACACCTTC,CASSPLRTDYGGYTF
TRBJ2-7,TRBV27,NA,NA,TGTGCCAGCAGTTTACTGAGCGGAGGAGTCTACGAGCAGTACTTC,CASSLLSGGVYEQYF
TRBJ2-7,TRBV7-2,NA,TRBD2,TGTGCCAGCAGCCAGGGACTAGCGGGACTCTACGAGCAGTACTTC,CASSQGLAGLYEQYF
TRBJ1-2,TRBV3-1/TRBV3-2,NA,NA,TGTGCCAGCAGCCAAGGGGGAGGGAACTATGGCTACACCTTC,CASSQGGGNYGYTF
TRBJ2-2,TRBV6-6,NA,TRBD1,TGTGCCAGCAGCTTCACCGGGACAGGGACCACCGGGGAGCTGTTTTTT,CASSFTGTGTTGELFF
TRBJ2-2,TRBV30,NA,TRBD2,TGTGCCTGGATTGGGGGTAGCGGGAAGAACACCGGGGAGCTGTTTTTT,CAWIGGSGKNTGELFF
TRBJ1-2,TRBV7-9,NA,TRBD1,TGTGCCAGCTTGGCCGAGGACAGGGGGCGAGAGGGCTACACCTTC,CASLAEDRGREGYTF
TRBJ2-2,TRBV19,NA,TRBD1,TGTGCCACTAGACAGGGTTACGCCGGGGAGCTGTTTTTT,CATRQGYAGELFF
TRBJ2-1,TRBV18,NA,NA,TGTGCCAGCTCACCCACTAGCTTCGATGAGCAGTTCTTC,CASSPTSFDEQFF
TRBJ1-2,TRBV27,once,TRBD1,TGTGCCAGCAGTCGACAGGGGACCTATGGCTACACCTTC,CASSRQGTYGYTF
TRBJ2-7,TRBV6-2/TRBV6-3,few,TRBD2,TGTGCCAGCAGTTACCCACCTAGCGGGATTCCCTACGAGCAGTACTTC,CASSYPPSGIPYEQYF
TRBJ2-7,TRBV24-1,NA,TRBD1,TGTGCCACCAGTGATCCCTCCGGGACAGGGATTTGCGAGCAGTACTTC,CATSDPSGTGICEQYF
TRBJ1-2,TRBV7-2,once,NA,TGTGCCAGCAGCTTACGACCCCAGGGGCAGGGCTACACCTTC,CASSLRPQGQGYTF
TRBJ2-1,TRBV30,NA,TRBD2,TGTGCCTGGAAAAGACGGGGGGAGGGTCTGTTCTTC,CAWKRRGEGLFF
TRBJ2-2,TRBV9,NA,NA,TGTGCCAGCAGCGAGGGACACGCGAACACCGGGGAGCTGTTTTTT,CASSEGHANTGELFF
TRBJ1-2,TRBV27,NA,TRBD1,TGTGCCACTTCCCGGGACAGGGGGCGCCAAGACTATGGCTACACCTTC,CATSRDRGRQDYGYTF
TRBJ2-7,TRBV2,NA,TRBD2,TGTGCCAGCAGTGTCCTAGCGGGAGGGCCTATTTACGAGCAGTACTTC,CASSVLAGGPIYEQYF
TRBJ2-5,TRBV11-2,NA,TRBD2,TGTGCCAGCAGCTTCCAGCGGGGTGCTCAAGAGACCCAGTACTTC,CASSFQRGAQETQYF
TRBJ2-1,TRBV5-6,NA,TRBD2,TGTGCCAGCAGCTGGGAGGGTGAGCAGTTCTTC,CASSWEGEQFF
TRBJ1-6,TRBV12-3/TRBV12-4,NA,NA,TGTGCCAGCAGGAGATATAATTCACCCCTCCACTTT,CASRRYNSPLHF
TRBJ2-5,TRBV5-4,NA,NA,TGTGCCAGCAGCTTGAGGAGCGGAAGAGAGACCCAGTACTTC,CASSLRSGRETQYF
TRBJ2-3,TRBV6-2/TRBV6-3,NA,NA,TGTGCCAGCAGTAGGAGTTGGGGCACAGATACGCAGTATTTT,CASSRSWGTDTQYF